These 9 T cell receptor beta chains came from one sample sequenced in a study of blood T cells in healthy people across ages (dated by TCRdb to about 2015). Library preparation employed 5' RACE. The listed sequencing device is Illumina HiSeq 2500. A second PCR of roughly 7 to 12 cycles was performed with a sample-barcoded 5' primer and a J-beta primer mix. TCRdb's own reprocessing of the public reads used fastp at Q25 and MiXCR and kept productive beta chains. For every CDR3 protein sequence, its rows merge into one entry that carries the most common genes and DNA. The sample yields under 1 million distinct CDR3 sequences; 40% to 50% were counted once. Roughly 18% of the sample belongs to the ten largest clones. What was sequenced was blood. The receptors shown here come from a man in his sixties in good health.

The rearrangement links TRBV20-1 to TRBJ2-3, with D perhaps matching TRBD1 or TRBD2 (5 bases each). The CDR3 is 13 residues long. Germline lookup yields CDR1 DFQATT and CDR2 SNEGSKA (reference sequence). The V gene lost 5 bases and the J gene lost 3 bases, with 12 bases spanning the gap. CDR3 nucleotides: TGCAGTGCTCCCCCCTGGGGGACAGATACGCAGTATTTT. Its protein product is CSAPPWGTDTQYF.

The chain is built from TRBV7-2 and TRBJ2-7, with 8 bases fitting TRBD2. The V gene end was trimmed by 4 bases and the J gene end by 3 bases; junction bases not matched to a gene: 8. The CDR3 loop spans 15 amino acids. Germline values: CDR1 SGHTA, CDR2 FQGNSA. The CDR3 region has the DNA TGTGCCAGCAGCTCGAGAAGCGGGGGAAACTACGAGCAGTACTTC. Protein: CASSSRSGGNYEQYF.

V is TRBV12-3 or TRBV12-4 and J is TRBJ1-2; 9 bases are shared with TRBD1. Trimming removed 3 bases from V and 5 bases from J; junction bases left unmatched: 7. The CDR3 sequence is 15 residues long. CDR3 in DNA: TGTGCCAGCAGTTTCTCGGTGACAGGGGGATATGGCTACACCTTC. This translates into CASSFSVTGGYGYTF.

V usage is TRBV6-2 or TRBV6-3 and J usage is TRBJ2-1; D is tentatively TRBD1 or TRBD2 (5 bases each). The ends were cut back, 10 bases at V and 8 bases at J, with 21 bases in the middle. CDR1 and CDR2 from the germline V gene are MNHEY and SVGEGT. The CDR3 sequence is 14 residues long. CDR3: CATARDPRQDEQFF. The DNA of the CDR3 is TGTGCCACCGCCCGGGACCCAAGGCAGGATGAGCAGTTCTTC.

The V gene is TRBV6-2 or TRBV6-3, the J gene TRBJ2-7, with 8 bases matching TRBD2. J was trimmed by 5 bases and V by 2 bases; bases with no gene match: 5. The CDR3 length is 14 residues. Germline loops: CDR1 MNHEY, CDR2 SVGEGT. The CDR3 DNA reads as TGTGCCAGCAGTTACCGGACTAGCTTTGACGAGCAGTACTTC. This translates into CASSYRTSFDEQYF.

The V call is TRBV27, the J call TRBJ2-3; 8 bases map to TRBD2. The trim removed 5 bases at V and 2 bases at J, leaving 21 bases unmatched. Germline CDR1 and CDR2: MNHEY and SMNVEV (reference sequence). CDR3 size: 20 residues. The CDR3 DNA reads TGTGCCAGCAGTAATCCGACCGGATTTCTGCGGGGGGCGAACACAGATACGCAGTATTTT. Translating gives CASSNPTGFLRGANTDTQYF.

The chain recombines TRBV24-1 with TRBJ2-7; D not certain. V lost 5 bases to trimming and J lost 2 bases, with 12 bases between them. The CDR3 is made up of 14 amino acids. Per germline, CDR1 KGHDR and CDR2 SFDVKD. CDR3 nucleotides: TGTGCCACCAGTGTATCGCACCGTCCCTACGAGCAGTACTTC. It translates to CATSVSHRPYEQYF.

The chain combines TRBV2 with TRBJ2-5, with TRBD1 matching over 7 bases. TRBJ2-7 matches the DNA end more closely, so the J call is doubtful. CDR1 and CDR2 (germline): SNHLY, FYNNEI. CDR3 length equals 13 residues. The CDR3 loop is CASKGGAIHEQYF. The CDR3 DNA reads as TGTGCCAGCAAAGGGGGCGCGATACACGAGCAGTACTTC.

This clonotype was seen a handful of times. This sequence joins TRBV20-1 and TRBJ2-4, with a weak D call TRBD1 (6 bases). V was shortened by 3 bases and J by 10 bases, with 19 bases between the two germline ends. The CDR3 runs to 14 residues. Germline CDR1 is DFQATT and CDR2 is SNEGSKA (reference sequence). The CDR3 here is CSARWEARGKIQYF. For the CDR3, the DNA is TGCAGTGCTAGGTGGGAAGCCAGGGGAAAGATTCAGTACTTC.